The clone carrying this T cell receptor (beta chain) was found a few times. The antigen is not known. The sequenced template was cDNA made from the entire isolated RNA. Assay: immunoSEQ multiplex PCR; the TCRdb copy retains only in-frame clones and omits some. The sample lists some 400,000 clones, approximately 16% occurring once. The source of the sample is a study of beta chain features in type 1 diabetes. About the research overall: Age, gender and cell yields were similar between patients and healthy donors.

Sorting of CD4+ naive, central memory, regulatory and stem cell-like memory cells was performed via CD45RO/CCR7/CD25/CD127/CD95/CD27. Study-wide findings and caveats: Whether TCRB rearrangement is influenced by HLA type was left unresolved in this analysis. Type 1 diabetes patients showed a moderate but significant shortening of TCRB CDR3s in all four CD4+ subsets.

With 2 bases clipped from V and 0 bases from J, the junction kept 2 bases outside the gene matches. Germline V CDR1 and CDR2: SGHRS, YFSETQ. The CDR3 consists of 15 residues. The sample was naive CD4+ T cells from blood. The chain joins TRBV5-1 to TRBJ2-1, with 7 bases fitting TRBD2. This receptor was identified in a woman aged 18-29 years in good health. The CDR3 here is CASSFTGGSYNEQFF. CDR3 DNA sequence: TGCGCCAGCAGCTTTACGGGGGGCTCCTACAATGAGCAGTTCTTC.